Listed below are T cell receptor beta chains from one sample, sequenced in a study of CD8+ T cells in alopecia areata. Repertoires were generated with immunoSEQ multiplex PCR, while TCRdb's copy carries only in-frame clones and drops some. The table includes 120,000 or so clones, 35% to 40% detected once. Specimen: CD4+ T cells sorted from blood. Receptor source: a human donor with alopecia areata. The CDR3 runs from the conserved cysteine through the conserved F or W. D genes are given only for firm matches. Expanded clones get a size class; other rows say once, few or many, or leave the size out.

D	V	J	size	CDR3	DNA
TRBD1	TRBV7-2	TRBJ1-1	few	CASRRQGDTEAFF	TGTGCCAGCAGGCGACAGGGGGACACTGAAGCTTTCTTT
.	TRBV23-1	TRBJ2-3	few	CASSQLGFRLEPTDTQYF	TGCGCCAGCAGTCAACTGGGGTTTAGGTTGGAGCCCACAGATACGCAGTATTTT
.	TRBV5-1	TRBJ2-7	few	CASSRVGTPGEQYF	TGCGCCAGCAGCCGTGTCGGGACACCGGGGGAGCAGTACTTC
.	TRBV29-1	TRBJ2-5	.	CDGRAPQETQYF	TGCGATGGAAGGGCTCCCCAAGAGACCCAGTACTTC
TRBD2	TRBV7-8	TRBJ2-1	few	CASSPRTSDEQFF	TGTGCCAGCAGCCCGAGGACTAGCGATGAGCAGTTCTTC
TRBD2	TRBV27	TRBJ2-3	.	CASRTSGGDTQYF	TGTGCCAGCAGGACTAGCGGGGGAGATACGCAGTATTTT
.	TRBV29-1	TRBJ2-3	few	CSAGWGSWDTQYF	TGCAGCGCCGGGTGGGGGAGTTGGGATACGCAGTATTTT
.	TRBV2	TRBJ1-5	.	CASSEGHRRNQPQHF	TGTGCCAGCAGTGAGGGACACAGGCGCAATCAGCCCCAGCATTTT
.	TRBV5-6	TRBJ2-2	.	CASSLGARSTGELFF	TGTGCCAGCAGCCTGGGGGCGCGGTCCACCGGGGAGCTGTTTTTT
TRBD2	TRBV15	TRBJ2-1	.	CATSRDTSGGYNEQFF	TGTGCCACCAGCAGAGATACCAGCGGGGGATACAATGAGCAGTTCTTC
TRBD1	TRBV29-1	TRBJ1-2	.	CSVETGTGSKGYTF	TGCAGCGTTGAGACCGGGACAGGGTCGAAGGGCTACACCTTC
.	TRBV29-1	TRBJ2-5	few	CSVESGRQETQYF	TGCAGCGTTGAATCGGGCAGGCAAGAGACCCAGTACTTC
.	TRBV30	TRBJ2-5	few	CAWSRRIKETQYF	TGTGCCTGGAGTAGGAGAATAAAAGAGACCCAGTACTTC
.	TRBV30	TRBJ2-6	.	CAWSDSGANVLTF	TGTGCCTGGAGCGACTCTGGGGCCAACGTCCTGACTTTC
TRBD1	TRBV15	TRBJ2-2	.	CATSSGQGTTAELFF	TGTGCCACCAGCAGCGGACAGGGGACCACCGCGGAGCTGTTTTTT
.	TRBV29-1	TRBJ2-3	.	CSAAAGSSTDTQYF	TGCAGCGCCGCGGCGGGGTCCTCCACAGATACGCAGTATTTT
.	TRBV9	TRBJ2-2	.	CASSVEFTGELFF	TGTGCCAGCAGCGTAGAGTTCACCGGGGAGCTGTTTTTT
.	TRBV7-9	TRBJ2-1	.	CASSLDQGGFF	TGTGCCAGCAGCTTAGACCAGGGGGGGTTCTTC
TRBD2	TRBV7-9	TRBJ2-7	few	CASSLATGGYEQYF	TGTGCCAGCAGCTTAGCGACGGGGGGGTACGAGCAGTACTTC
.	TRBV19	TRBJ2-1	few	CASGQPWQFF	TGTGCCAGTGGACAGCCATGGCAGTTCTTC
TRBD2	TRBV30	TRBJ2-7	.	CAWSLTAWSGRGDEQYF	TGTGCCTGGAGTCTAACAGCATGGAGCGGGAGGGGAGACGAGCAGTACTTC
.	TRBV7-2	TRBJ2-7	few	CASSFRGPYEQYF	TGTGCCAGCAGCTTTAGGGGCCCCTACGAGCAGTACTTC
.	TRBV23-1	TRBJ2-3	.	CASSQSGRSSTDTQYF	TGCGCCAGCAGTCAATCGGGCAGGTCAAGCACAGATACGCAGTATTTT
TRBD1	TRBV6-1	TRBJ1-2	.	CASSQGGGGYTF	TGTGCCAGCAGTCAGGGGGGCGGTGGCTACACCTTC
.	TRBV4-1	TRBJ2-5	few	CASSPQADPRETQYF	TGCGCCAGCAGCCCACAGGCGGACCCCCGGGAGACCCAGTACTTC
TRBD2	TRBV4-2	TRBJ2-2	.	CASSRRTSGSGRELFF	TGTGCCAGCAGCCGACGGACTAGCGGGAGTGGGCGGGAGCTGTTTTTT
.	TRBV28	TRBJ2-5	medium-sized	CASSPFQETQYF	TGTGCCAGCAGTCCATTCCAAGAGACCCAGTACTTC